The 28 T cell receptor beta chains listed next were all sequenced from one sample in a study of beta chain features in type 1 diabetes. The whole isolated RNA underwent reverse transcription, so sequencing captured expressed TCRB transcripts. Here immunoSEQ multiplex PCR was the method, and the copy in TCRdb shows in-frame clones only, minus some. The table includes 150,000 or so clones, about 9.7% detected once. The sequencing input was central memory CD4+ T cells from blood. These receptors originate from a woman in her thirties or forties in good health.

This clone was observed a few times. This sequence joins TRBV5-5 and TRBJ1-4, with D unresolved. This CDR3 has 13 residues. Looked up from germline, CDR1 is SGHKS and CDR2 is YYEKEE (reference sequence). The V gene lost 4 bases and the J gene lost 0 bases, with 4 bases spanning the gap. The CDR3 sequence: CASSLATNEKLFF. The DNA of the CDR3 is TGTGCCAGCAGCCTTGCAACTAATGAAAAACTGTTTTTT.

This clone was counted many times. The rearrangement joins TRBV5-4 to TRBJ1-2, with TRBD1 as a possible D gene (6 bases). The CDR3 spans 13 residues. Trimming pared 6 bases from V and 8 bases from J, leaving 17 bases between. Germline V lookup: CDR1 SGHNT, CDR2 YYREEE (reference sequence). The CDR3 DNA is TGTGCCAGCACACGATCAGGGGTTCAGGGCTACACCTTC. Its translation is CASTRSGVQGYTF.

The chain recombines TRBV27 with TRBJ2-7; D call uncertain. Trimming removed 6 bases from V and 2 bases from J, with 11 bases in between. The CDR3 runs to 13 residues. Germline CDR1 is MNHEY and CDR2 is SMNVEV (reference sequence). CDR3 in DNA: TGTGCCAGCAGCCCCTTCCGTGCCTACGAGCAGTACTTC. Its protein product is CASSPFRAYEQYF.

The rearrangement uses TRBV9 and TRBJ2-5; D is perhaps TRBD2 (6 bases). Trimming pared 2 bases from V and 2 bases from J, leaving 7 bases between. This CDR3 is built from 13 residues. CDR1 is SGDLS and CDR2 is YYNGEE in the germline V gene. The CDR3 loop reads CASSVRGQETQYF. DNA for the CDR3: TGTGCCAGCAGCGTCCGGGGGCAAGAGACCCAGTACTTC.

This clone was seen a few times. J is TRBJ2-6 and V is TRBV7-6, with D perhaps TRBD2 (5 bases). Germline assignment: CDR1 SGHVS and CDR2 FNYEAQ. The CDR3 loop spans 14 amino acids. The V end lost 5 bases, the J end lost 4 bases, and 9 bases lay between the germline ends. CDR3 protein: CASSRREGANVLTF. The CDR3 nucleotides are TGTGCCAGCAGCCGCCGGGAAGGGGCCAACGTCCTGACTTTC.

The genes are TRBV6-1 and TRBJ1-2; D gene uncertain. Trimming removed 5 bases from V and 0 bases from J, with 13 bases in between. The CDR3 totals 15 residues. Germline loops: CDR1 MNHNS, CDR2 SASEGT. The CDR3 sequence: CASSPSSQANYGYTF. CDR3 nucleotides: TGTGCCAGCAGTCCATCGAGCCAAGCTAACTATGGCTACACCTTC.

This clone appeared a few times. The V gene is TRBV5-5, the J gene TRBJ2-2; TRBD1 matches 8 bases. J lost 2 bases, V lost 5 bases, and 8 bases had no gene match. Germline V lookup: CDR1 SGHKS, CDR2 YYEKEE (reference sequence). The CDR3 loop spans 16 amino acids. Here the CDR3 reads CASRHTGGINTGELFF. The CDR3 region has the DNA TGTGCCAGCAGACATACAGGGGGAATTAACACCGGGGAGCTGTTTTTT.

The chain couples TRBV19 to TRBJ1-2; D is uncertain. The length of the CDR3 is 12 residues. V lost 9 bases and J 1 base, leaving 9 bases between the germline ends. Germline values: CDR1 LNHDA, CDR2 SQIVND (reference sequence). The CDR3 DNA reads as TGTGCCAGCGCGGAGGGTAACTATGGCTACACCTTC. It specifies CASAEGNYGYTF.

The rearrangement joins TRBV11-2 to TRBJ2-2; 8 positions match TRBD1. Germline V gene sequence: CDR1 SGHAT, CDR2 FQNNGV. This CDR3 has 15 residues. Unmatched junction bases numbered 10, after V lost 7 bases and J lost 6 bases. The CDR3 here is CASTIDRGLSGELFF. The CDR3, as DNA: TGTGCCAGCACCATAGACAGGGGTTTGTCCGGGGAGCTGTTTTTT.

The chain couples TRBV2 to TRBJ1-2, with D perhaps matching TRBD1 (5 bases). Trimming shortened V by 3 bases and J by 0 bases, and 14 bases separated the two germline ends. Looked up from germline, CDR1 is SNHLY and CDR2 is FYNNEI. CDR3 length: 16 residues. The CDR3 region has the DNA TGTGCCAGCAGTGAGTCGCAGGGTACCTCTAACTATGGCTACACCTTC. The encoded protein is CASSESQGTSNYGYTF.

This clone was counted only a few times. This rearrangement joins TRBV7-9 to TRBJ2-5; possibly TRBD2 for D (6 bases). CDR3 length: 15 amino acids. The V gene lost 4 bases and the J gene lost 8 bases, with 20 bases spanning the gap. Germline V gene data show CDR1 as SEHNR and CDR2 as FQNEAQ (reference sequence). CDR3 DNA sequence: TGTGCCAGCAGCTCGCGCGGGACCGAGTATAATACCCAGTACTTC. Translating it yields CASSSRGTEYNTQYF.

Comments on this clone: This may be a read error, as it is one base from a much larger clone. This CDR3 is also generated by other DNA sequences in the sample. The rearrangement uses TRBV7-9 and TRBJ1-4; maybe TRBD1 (6 bases). The CDR3 totals 13 residues. The germline gives CDR1 SEHNR, CDR2 FQNEAQ (reference sequence). With 5 bases removed from V and 5 bases from J, the gap between germline ends came to 9 bases. The CDR3 loop reads CASSLDRNEKLFF. DNA for the CDR3: TGTGCCAGCAGCCTTGACAGGAATGAAAAACTGTTTTTT.

This clone has more than one count but fewer than ten. The rearrangement links TRBV7-2 to TRBJ2-2; D gene unclear. Germline assignment: CDR1 SGHTA and CDR2 FQGNSA. CDR3 length: 15 residues. V was clipped by 0 bases and J by 4 bases, with 9 bases between them. The CDR3, as DNA: TGTGCCAGCAGCTTAGCGCTAAGTTTCACCGGGGAGCTGTTTTTT. It translates to CASSLALSFTGELFF.

The chain joins TRBV7-9 to TRBJ2-2, with D unresolved. V was clipped by 4 bases and J by 6 bases, with 9 bases between them. CDR3 size: 13 residues. Germline V lookup: CDR1 SEHNR, CDR2 FQNEAQ (reference sequence). The CDR3 DNA follows: TGTGCCAGCAGCTCCGACCGGGCCGGGGAGCTGTTTTTT. Its translation is CASSSDRAGELFF.

A few counts support this clone. The chain has TRBV25-1 and TRBJ2-3; 9 bases line up with TRBD2. The CDR3 is 15 amino acids. From germline, CDR1 is MGHDK and CDR2 SYGVNS. V trimming: 3 bases; J trimming: 5 bases; junction bases outside the gene matches: 6. CDR3 in amino acids: CASSDTLAGQDTQYF. CDR3 coding DNA: TGTGCCAGCAGTGACACTCTAGCGGGGCAAGATACGCAGTATTTT.

A few counts support this clone. V and J are TRBV2 and TRBJ2-7; a weak D match, TRBD1 (6 bases). CDR3 length: 14 residues. V lost 8 bases and J lost 6, with 20 bases in between. Germline lookup yields CDR1 SNHLY and CDR2 FYNNEI. Written as DNA, the CDR3 is TGTGCCAGCGGGGGACAATCGAGGGGCTCCGAGCAGTACTTC. Encoded protein: CASGGQSRGSEQYF.

This clone occurred a few times. The chain couples TRBV14 to TRBJ2-7; D is unresolved. The CDR3 has 12 amino acids. The V end was cut by 1 base, the J end by 6 bases, with 7 bases between. The germline V gene has CDR1 SGHDN and CDR2 FVKESK. The CDR3 DNA reads TGTGCCAGCAGCCAAGGGGCTGTCGAGCAGTACTTC. Translation gives CASSQGAVEQYF.

This sequence joins TRBV27 and TRBJ2-7, with 9 bases identical to TRBD1. Germline assignment: CDR1 MNHEY and CDR2 SMNVEV (reference sequence). The CDR3 sequence is 14 residues long. V lost 5 bases to trimming and J lost 4 bases; unmatched junction nucleotides: 6. The chain's CDR3 is CASSASTGGYEQYF. As DNA, the CDR3 is TGTGCCAGCAGTGCATCGACAGGGGGGTACGAGCAGTACTTC.

V is TRBV2 and J is TRBJ2-1, with 13 bases lining up with TRBD2. Germline V gene lookup returns CDR1 SNHLY and CDR2 FYNNEI. This CDR3 has 15 residues. Losses at the gene ends were 4 bases for V and 10 bases for J; bases not matched to a gene: 7. CDR3: CASSVQGLAGNEQFF. CDR3 in DNA: TGTGCCAGCAGTGTTCAGGGACTAGCGGGGAACGAGCAGTTCTTC.

This clone appeared a few times. The rearrangement joins TRBV5-5 to TRBJ2-3; perhaps TRBD1 as D (6 bases). CDR3 size: 15 residues. The germline CDR1 and CDR2 sequences are SGHKS and YYEKEE (reference sequence). With 5 bases removed from V and 2 bases from J, the gap between germline ends came to 15 bases. Here the CDR3 DNA reads TGTGCCAGCAGTTTCGGACAGATTACCACAGATACGCAGTATTTT. This encodes CASSFGQITTDTQYF.

The rearrangement joins TRBV11-2 to TRBJ1-1; the D is unclear. CDR3 length: 13 residues. Trimming took 5 bases from V and 0 from J, leaving 7 bases between them. Germline V lookup: CDR1 SGHAT, CDR2 FQNNGV. In nucleotides, the CDR3 is TGTGCCAGCAGCCCATCAGTGAACACTGAAGCTTTCTTT. Its translation: CASSPSVNTEAFF. Based on the CDR3 plus reference TRBV11-2 and TRBJ1-1, the full variable domain is EAGVAQSPRYKIIEKRQSVAFWCNPISGHATLYWYQQILGQGPKLLIQFQNNGVVDDSQLPKDRFSAERLKGVDSTLKIQPAKLEDSAVYLCASSPSVNTEAFFGQGTRLTVV.

V gene TRBV18 combines with J gene TRBJ1-5; D may be TRBD1 (5 bases). This CDR3 spans 15 amino acids. V gave up 2 bases and J gave up 4 bases, with 12 bases separating them. Germline loops: CDR1 KGHSH, CDR2 LQKENI. CDR3 protein: CASSPGGAANQPQHF. DNA for the CDR3: TGTGCCAGCTCACCAGGAGGGGCGGCTAATCAGCCCCAGCATTTT.

There are many counts of this clone. This chain links TRBV27 with TRBJ2-7; TRBD2 matches 8 bases. This CDR3 contains 13 residues. Germline assignment: CDR1 MNHEY and CDR2 SMNVEV (reference sequence). The V gene end was trimmed by 9 bases and the J gene end by 7 bases; junction bases not matched to a gene: 11. This chain's CDR3 is CASRRSGGQEQYF. In DNA form, the CDR3 reads TGTGCCAGTCGCCGGTCGGGGGGGCAAGAGCAGTACTTC.

The table lists this clone with a few counts. The J gene is TRBJ2-2, the V gene TRBV19, with a weak D call TRBD2 (7 bases). The germline gives CDR1 LNHDA, CDR2 SQIVND (reference sequence). V was clipped by 5 bases and J by 4 bases, with 14 bases between them. This CDR3 has 15 amino acids. The CDR3 spells CASSPRRGPTGELFF. The DNA of the CDR3 is TGTGCCAGTAGTCCCAGGCGGGGGCCCACCGGGGAGCTGTTTTTT.

CDR3 residues: CASSRAGWDTQYF. CDR3 DNA sequence: TGTGCCAGTAGTAGGGCAGGGTGGGATACGCAGTATTTT. This rearrangement joins TRBV19 to TRBJ2-3, with TRBD1 as a possible D gene (5 bases). Germline CDR1 reads LNHDA; CDR2 reads SQIVND (reference sequence). Trimming cost V 4 bases and J 6 bases, with 11 bases left between them. The CDR3 consists of 13 residues.

The V gene is TRBV2, the J gene TRBJ2-7; D may be TRBD2 (5 bases). Germline CDR1 is SNHLY and CDR2 is FYNNEI. The CDR3 consists of 15 residues. Trimming stripped 0 bases from V and 2 bases from J, with 11 bases between. The CDR3 DNA is TGTGCCAGCAGTGAAGCCCCAGGACTGACCTACGAGCAGTACTTC. Translating it yields CASSEAPGLTYEQYF.

Many counts were recorded for this clone. The V and J genes are TRBV10-2 and TRBJ2-2; 9 bases align to TRBD1. J gave up 8 bases and V 6 bases, and 4 bases lay outside the gene matches. CDR1 is WSHSY and CDR2 is SAAADI in the germline V gene. The CDR3 is 13 residues long. CDR3 region: CASRSQGAGELFF. DNA of the CDR3: TGCGCCAGCAGATCACAGGGGGCTGGGGAGCTGTTTTTT.

This clone was counted only a few times. V is TRBV7-9 and J is TRBJ1-5, with 9 bases that match TRBD1. The CDR3 consists of 16 residues. V was pared by 5 bases and J by 3 bases, with 8 bases of the junction left unmatched. Germline V gene lookup returns CDR1 SEHNR and CDR2 FQNEAQ (reference sequence). The CDR3 loop is CASSTGWTGDNQPQHF. CDR3 DNA sequence: TGTGCCAGCAGCACAGGCTGGACAGGGGACAATCAGCCCCAGCATTTT. The full variable domain, with the rest looked up from reference TRBV7-9 and TRBJ1-5, is DTGVSQNPRHKITKRGQNVTFRCDPISEHNRLYWYRQTLGQGPEFLTYFQNEAQLEKSRLLSDRFSAERPKGSFSTLEIQRTEQGDSAMYLCASSTGWTGDNQPQHFGDGTRLSIL.